This TCR beta chain is drawn from a study of T cell changes during pregnancy in multiple sclerosis. Profiling relied on immunoSEQ multiplex PCR, and the TCRdb table lists in-frame clones only, not all of them. This table has approximately 30,000 clones, around 90% appearing once. The CDR3 sequence is 17 residues long. J gave up 10 bases and V 3 bases, and 10 bases lay outside the gene matches. The germline V gene encodes CDR1 MDHEN and CDR2 SYDVKM. This TCR was sampled from a female donor in good health, enrolled as a control in a pregnancy study. The rearrangement uses TRBV28 and TRBJ1-6; TRBD1 aligns across 12 bases. Sequencing used CD4+ T cells from peripheral blood mononuclear cells, obtained in the first trimester of pregnancy. The CDR3 region is CASSLGTGGEWGSPLHF. In DNA, the CDR3 is TGTGCCAGCAGTTTGGGGACAGGGGGCGAGTGGGGGTCACCCCTCCACTTT.